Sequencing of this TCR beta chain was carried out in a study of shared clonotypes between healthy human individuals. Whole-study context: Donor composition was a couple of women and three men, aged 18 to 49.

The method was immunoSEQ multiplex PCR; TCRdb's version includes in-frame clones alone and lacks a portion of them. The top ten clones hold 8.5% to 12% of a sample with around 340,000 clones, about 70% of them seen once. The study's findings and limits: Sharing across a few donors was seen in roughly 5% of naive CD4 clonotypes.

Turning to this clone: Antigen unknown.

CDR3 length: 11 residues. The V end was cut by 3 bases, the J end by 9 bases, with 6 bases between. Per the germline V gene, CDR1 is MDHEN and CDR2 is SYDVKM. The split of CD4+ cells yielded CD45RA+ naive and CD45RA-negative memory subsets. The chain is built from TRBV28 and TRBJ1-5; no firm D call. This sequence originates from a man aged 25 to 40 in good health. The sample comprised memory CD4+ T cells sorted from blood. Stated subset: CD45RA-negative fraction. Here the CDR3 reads CASSFGVPQHF. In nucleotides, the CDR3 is TGTGCCAGCAGTTTCGGGGTGCCCCAGCATTTT.